This TCR beta chain was sequenced for a study of shared clonotypes between healthy human individuals. Findings of the study overall: An expected dependence of interdonor clonotype sharing on sequencing depth was noted.

Produced via immunoSEQ multiplex PCR; TCRdb's table is partial and in-frame only. The repertoire consists of about 2.2 million clones, with roughly 95% occurring once and the leading ten covering around 1.7%. Worth noting for this clone: The antigen remains unidentified.

Terminally differentiated effector memory CD45RA+ cells were left out of the naive CD8 fraction, which was CD45RO-negative and positively selected for CCR7. Trimming removed 3 bases at V and 6 bases at J, with 2 bases between. The CDR3 is 11 residues long. The V gene's germline CDR1 is LNHDA and CDR2 SQIVND (reference sequence). The TCR comes from a man aged 18-30 years in good health. Some clones in this sample may be carry-over from other donors' samples. The sample taken for sequencing was naive CD8+ T cells from PBMCs. The rearrangement links TRBV19 to TRBJ1-4; D not resolved. The CDR3 DNA reads as TGTGCCAGTAGTATTTATGAAAAACTGTTTTTT. It translates to CASSIYEKLFF.